Below are 10 T cell receptor beta chains sequenced from a single sample in a study of blood T cell repertoires in COVID-19 (TCRdb year 2020). Libraries were made using the immunoSEQ multiplex PCR assay. TCRdb holds this immuneACCESS table with in-frame rearrangements only. Some clones are missing; in checked studies, unresolved V genes explain under half, and the rest has no known cause. For this sample the table gives 400,000 to 450,000 clones, of which over 75% were detected only once. The top ten constitute about 1.4% of the sample. The sample was peripheral blood. The receptors come from a middle-aged woman with COVID-19, enrolled during active disease.

The CDR3 loop is CASSIRREVNGYTF. For the CDR3, the DNA is TGTGCCAGTAGTATTCGGAGGGAGGTGAATGGCTACACCTTC. The chain employs TRBV19 and TRBJ1-2, with unresolved D. The CDR3 extends over 14 amino acids. V was shortened by 3 bases and J by 6 bases, with 14 bases between the two germline ends. Germline V gene data show CDR1 as LNHDA and CDR2 as SQIVND (reference sequence).

This chain links TRBV23-1 with TRBJ2-7, with a tentative D call TRBD1 (6 bases). Being an ORF, TRBV23-1 has a function that is uncertain. V lost 8 bases, J lost 0 bases, and 14 bases lay in between. The CDR3 has 14 residues. This chain's CDR3 is CASVRRDNSYEQYF. The DNA for the CDR3 is TGCGCCAGCGTTCGCCGGGACAACTCCTACGAGCAGTACTTC.

The rearrangement joins TRBV9 to TRBJ1-2, with TRBD1 identical over 8 bases. Trimming removed 3 bases from V and 12 bases from J; junction bases left unmatched: 4. This CDR3 is 11 amino acids long. Looked up from germline, CDR1 is SGDLS and CDR2 is YYNGEE. CDR3 protein: CASSGDRGHTF. Written as DNA, the CDR3 is TGTGCCAGCAGCGGTGACAGGGGCCACACCTTC.

CDR3 sequence reads: CASSLGWNYGYTF. The CDR3 region has the DNA TGTGCCAGCAGTTTAGGCTGGAACTATGGCTACACCTTC. The gene calls are TRBV28 and TRBJ1-2; D not certain. Germline loops: CDR1 MDHEN, CDR2 SYDVKM. Trimming removed 2 bases from V and 2 bases from J, with 6 bases in between. The CDR3 runs to 13 residues.

This chain connects TRBV5-1 to TRBJ1-2, with D hard to call. The length of the CDR3 is 14 residues. Trimming took 0 bases from V and 4 from J, leaving 10 bases between them. Germline V gene data show CDR1 as SGHRS and CDR2 as YFSETQ. CDR3: CASSLDWQSYGYTF. CDR3 in DNA: TGCGCCAGCAGCTTGGATTGGCAGTCCTATGGCTACACCTTC.

The rearrangement links TRBV19 to TRBJ1-6, with D uncertain. V was shortened by 5 bases and J by 7 bases, with 15 bases between the two germline ends. In germline, CDR1 is LNHDA, CDR2 SQIVND (reference sequence). This CDR3 spans 15 amino acids. DNA for the CDR3: TGTGCCAGTAGTTTTTTGGCGGTCCTAAATTCACCCCTCCACTTT. It translates to CASSFLAVLNSPLHF.

The genes are TRBV4-3 and TRBJ2-7; the D gene is possibly TRBD1 (6 bases). V was trimmed by 3 bases and J by 0 bases, leaving 9 bases between them. The CDR3 covers 14 residues. Germline V CDR1 and CDR2: LGHNA, YSLEER. Here the CDR3 DNA reads TGCGCCAGCAGCCAGACAGGCAGCTCCTACGAGCAGTACTTC. Translation gives CASSQTGSSYEQYF.

Comment on this clone: An end of the junction does not agree with germline; a read error may underlie this. This chain joins TRBV19 and TRBJ2-2; TRBD2 matches at 9 bases. Germline CDR1 reads LNHDA; CDR2 reads SQIVND (reference sequence). The CDR3 runs 16 residues. The DNA for the CDR3 is TGTGCCCGTAGTATACGCGGGGGGGCGGGGGCCGGGGAGCTGTTTTTT. Its protein is CARSIRGGAGAGELFF.

This chain joins TRBV6-2 or TRBV6-3 and TRBJ2-1; the match to TRBD2 covers 8 bases. V lost 2 bases, J lost 4 bases, and 16 bases stayed unmatched. Germline CDR1 reads MNHEY; CDR2 reads SVGEGT. The CDR3 totals 19 residues. CDR3 residues: CASSYPLSAGRARYNEQFF. CDR3 nucleotide sequence: TGTGCCAGCAGTTACCCCCTTTCAGCCGGGAGGGCTCGATACAATGAGCAGTTCTTC.

This chain joins TRBV7-2 and TRBJ2-1; D uncertain. The CDR3 spans 12 residues. Germline CDR1 reads SGHTA; CDR2 reads FQGNSA. V lost 1 base and J lost 10, with 8 bases in between. This CDR3 reads CASSLGSWEQFF. The CDR3 DNA reads TGTGCCAGCAGCTTAGGGAGCTGGGAGCAGTTCTTC. Using reference TRBV7-2 and TRBJ2-1 for the parts outside the CDR3, the full variable domain is GAGVSQSPSNKVTEKGKDVELRCDPISGHTALYWYRQSLGQGLEFLIYFQGNSAPDKSGLPSDRFSAERTGGSVSTLTIQRTQQEDSAVYLCASSLGSWEQFFGPGTRLTVL.